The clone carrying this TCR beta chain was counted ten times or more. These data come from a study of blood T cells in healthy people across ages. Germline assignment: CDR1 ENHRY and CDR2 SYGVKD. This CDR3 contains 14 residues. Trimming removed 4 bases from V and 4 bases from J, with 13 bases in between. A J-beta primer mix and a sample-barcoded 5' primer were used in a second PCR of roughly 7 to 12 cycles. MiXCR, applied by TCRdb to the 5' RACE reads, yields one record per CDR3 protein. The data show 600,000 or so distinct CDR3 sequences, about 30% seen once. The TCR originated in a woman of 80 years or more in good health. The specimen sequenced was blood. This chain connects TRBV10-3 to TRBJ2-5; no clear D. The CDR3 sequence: CAISVVSQAETQYF. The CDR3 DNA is TGTGCCATCAGTGTGGTTAGCCAAGCAGAGACCCAGTACTTC.